This T cell receptor (beta chain) originates from a study of graft-versus-host responses after intestinal transplantation. Looking at the study overall: Anti-thymocyte globulin induction preceded 2 to 4 years of tacrolimus and steroid maintenance in all recipients.

V was pared by 7 bases and J by 4 bases, with 26 bases between. The V gene's germline CDR1 is LNHNV and CDR2 YYDKDF (reference sequence). This CDR3 region has 17 residues. The assay was immunoSEQ multiplex PCR, and TCRdb's table has in-frame clones only and misses some. The profile shows roughly 70,000 clones, 80% to 95% of them singletons. This receptor was identified in a human patient who received an intestinal transplant, so some T cells may come from the graft donor. This rearrangement joins TRBV15 to TRBJ2-7; weak D call: TRBD2 (6 bases). This specimen was bone marrow, taken nearly 750 days after intestinal transplantation. In DNA, the CDR3 is TGTGCCACCAAGTTAGATTTGGGGGGACCCACCGCGTACGAGCAGTACTTC. Its translation: CATKLDLGGPTAYEQYF.